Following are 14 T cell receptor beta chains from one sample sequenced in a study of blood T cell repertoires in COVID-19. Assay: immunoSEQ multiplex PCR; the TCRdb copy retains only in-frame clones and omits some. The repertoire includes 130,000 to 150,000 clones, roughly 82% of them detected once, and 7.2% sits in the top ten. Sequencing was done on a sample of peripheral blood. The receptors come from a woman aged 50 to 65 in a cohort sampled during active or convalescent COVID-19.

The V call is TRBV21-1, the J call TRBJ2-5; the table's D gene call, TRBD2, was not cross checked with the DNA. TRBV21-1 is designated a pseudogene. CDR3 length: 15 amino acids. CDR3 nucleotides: TGTGCCAGCAGCAAAGATCTGTCCCCTGAAGAGACCCAGTACTTC. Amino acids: CASSKDLSPEETQYF.

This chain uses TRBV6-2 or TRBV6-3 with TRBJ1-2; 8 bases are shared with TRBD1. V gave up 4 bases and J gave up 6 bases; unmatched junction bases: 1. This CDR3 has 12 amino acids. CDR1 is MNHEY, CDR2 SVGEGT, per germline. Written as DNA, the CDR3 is TGTGCCAGCAGTTGGGACAGGAATGGCTACACCTTC. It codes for CASSWDRNGYTF.

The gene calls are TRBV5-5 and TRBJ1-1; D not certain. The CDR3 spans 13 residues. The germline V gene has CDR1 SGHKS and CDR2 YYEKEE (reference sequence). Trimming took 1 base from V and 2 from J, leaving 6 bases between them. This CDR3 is CASSLTVNTEAFF. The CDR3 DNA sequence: TGTGCCAGCAGCTTGACAGTAAACACTGAAGCTTTCTTT.

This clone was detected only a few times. The CDR3 bases are TGCGCCAGCAGTGAATCCATTGCGGAGACCCAGTACTTC. It yields the protein CASSESIAETQYF. This chain uses TRBV10-2 with TRBJ2-5; D gene unclear. The V end lost 3 bases, the J end lost 5 bases, and 10 bases lay between the germline ends. The CDR3 is made up of 13 amino acids. Germline V lookup: CDR1 WSHSY, CDR2 SAAADI.

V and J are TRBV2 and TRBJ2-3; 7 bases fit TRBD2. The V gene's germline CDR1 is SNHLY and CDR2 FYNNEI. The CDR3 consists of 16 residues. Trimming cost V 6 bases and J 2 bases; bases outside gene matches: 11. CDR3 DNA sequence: TGTGCCAGCAGGGCTCCTCGGCGGGGGATCACAGATACGCAGTATTTT. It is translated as CASRAPRRGITDTQYF.

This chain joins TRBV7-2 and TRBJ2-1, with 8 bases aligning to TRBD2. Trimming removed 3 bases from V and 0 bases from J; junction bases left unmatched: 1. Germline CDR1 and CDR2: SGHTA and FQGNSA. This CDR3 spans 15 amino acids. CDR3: CASSFSGSSYNEQFF. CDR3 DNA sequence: TGTGCCAGCAGCTTCAGCGGGAGCTCCTACAATGAGCAGTTCTTC.

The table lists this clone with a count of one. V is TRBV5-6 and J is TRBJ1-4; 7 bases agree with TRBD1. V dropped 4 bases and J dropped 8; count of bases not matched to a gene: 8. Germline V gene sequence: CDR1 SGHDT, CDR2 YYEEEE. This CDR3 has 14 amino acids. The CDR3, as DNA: TGTGCCAGCAGCGAACGACAGGGCCGGGAAAAACTGTTTTTT. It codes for CASSERQGREKLFF.

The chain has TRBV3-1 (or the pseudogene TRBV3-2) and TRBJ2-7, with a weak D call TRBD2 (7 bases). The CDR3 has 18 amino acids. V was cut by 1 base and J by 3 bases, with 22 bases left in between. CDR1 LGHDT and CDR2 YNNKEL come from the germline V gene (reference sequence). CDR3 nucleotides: TGTGCCAGCAGCCAAGGTTTGCAAGGGGGGGCCGAAATCTACGAGCAGTACTTC. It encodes CASSQGLQGGAEIYEQYF.

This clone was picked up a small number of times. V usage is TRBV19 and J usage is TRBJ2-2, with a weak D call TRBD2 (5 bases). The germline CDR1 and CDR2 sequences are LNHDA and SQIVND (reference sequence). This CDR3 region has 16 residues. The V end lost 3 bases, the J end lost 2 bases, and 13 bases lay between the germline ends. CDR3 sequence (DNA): TGTGCCAGTAGTATTGGGTACGGGATTAACACCGGGGAGCTGTTTTTT. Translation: CASSIGYGINTGELFF.

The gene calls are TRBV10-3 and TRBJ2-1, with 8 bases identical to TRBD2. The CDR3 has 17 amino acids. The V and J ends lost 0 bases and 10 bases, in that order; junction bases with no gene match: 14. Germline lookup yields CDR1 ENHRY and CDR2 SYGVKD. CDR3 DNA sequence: TGTGCCATCAGTGAGTCTAGGAGAGCGGGGGTACATAAGGAGCAGTTCTTC. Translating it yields CAISESRRAGVHKEQFF.

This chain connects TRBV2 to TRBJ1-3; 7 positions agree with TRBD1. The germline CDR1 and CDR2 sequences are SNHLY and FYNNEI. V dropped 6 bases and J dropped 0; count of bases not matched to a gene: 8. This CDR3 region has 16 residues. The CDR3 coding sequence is TGTGCCAGCAGGTCCGGCGACAGGGCCTCTGGAAACACCATATATTTT. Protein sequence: CASRSGDRASGNTIYF.

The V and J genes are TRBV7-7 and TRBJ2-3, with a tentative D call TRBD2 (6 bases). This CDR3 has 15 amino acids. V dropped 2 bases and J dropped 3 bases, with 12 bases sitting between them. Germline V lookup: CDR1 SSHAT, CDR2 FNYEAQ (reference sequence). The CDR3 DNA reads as TGTGCCAGCAGCTTATCCGGGGGTAGAACAGATACGCAGTATTTT. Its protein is CASSLSGGRTDTQYF. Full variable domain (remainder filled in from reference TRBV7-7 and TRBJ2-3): GAGVSQSPRYKVTKRGQDVTLRCDPISSHATLYWYQQALGQGPEFLTYFNYEAQPDKSGLPSDRFSAERPEGSISTLTIQRTEQRDSAMYRCASSLSGGRTDTQYFGPGTRLTVL.

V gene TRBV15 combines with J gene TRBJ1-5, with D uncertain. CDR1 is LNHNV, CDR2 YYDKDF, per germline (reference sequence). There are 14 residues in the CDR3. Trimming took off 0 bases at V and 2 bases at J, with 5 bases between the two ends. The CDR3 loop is CATSRDRGNQPQHF. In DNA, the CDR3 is TGTGCCACCAGCAGAGATCGTGGCAATCAGCCCCAGCATTTT.

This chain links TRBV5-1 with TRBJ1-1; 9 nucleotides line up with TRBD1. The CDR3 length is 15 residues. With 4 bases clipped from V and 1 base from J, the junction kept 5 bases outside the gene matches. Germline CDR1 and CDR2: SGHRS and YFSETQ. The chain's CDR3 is CASSNPGQGNTEAFF. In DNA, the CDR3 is TGCGCCAGCAGCAATCCGGGACAGGGGAACACTGAAGCTTTCTTT. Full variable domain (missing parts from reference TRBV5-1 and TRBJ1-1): KAGVTQTPRYLIKTRGQQVTLSCSPISGHRSVSWYQQTPGQGLQFLFEYFSETQRNKGNFPGRFSGRQFSNSRSEMNVSTLELGDSALYLCASSNPGQGNTEAFFGQGTRLTVV.